This TCR beta chain was found in a study of blood T cell repertoires in COVID-19. Sequenced by immunoSEQ multiplex PCR; TCRdb stores in-frame clones only, minus some. This sample carries over 110,000 clones, about 80% of them seen once, and the ten largest clones take roughly 4.3%. The specimen was PBMCs or T cells enriched from blood (not recorded which). This TCR was sampled from a man in his fifties in a cohort exposed to, infected with or recovered from COVID-19 (not recorded which).

CDR3 bases: TGTGCCACTTCAGGGGGGCAACTTACCGGGGAGCTGTTTTTT. Translation: CATSGGQLTGELFF. The rearrangement uses TRBV24-1 and TRBJ2-2; TRBD1 is a possible D gene (7 bases). Trimming shortened V by 10 bases and J by 5 bases, and 16 bases separated the two germline ends. Germline V CDR1 and CDR2: KGHDR, SFDVKD. The CDR3 runs 14 residues.